This T cell receptor (beta chain) comes out of a study of T cells in Graves' hyperthyroidism and ophthalmopathy. It was RNA transcripts that yielded the amplified TCR beta CDR3 regions. RT-PCR in the first round (using the HTBI primer set) targeted the TCR CDR3. TCRdb analysed the multiplex PCR reads with MiXCR anew, one entry per CDR3 protein. The sample shows approximately 700,000 distinct CDR3 sequences, 16% of them seen only once. Germline CDR1 SQVTM, CDR2 ANQGSEA. CDR3 length: 15 amino acids. Trimming took off 7 bases at V and 2 bases at J, with 19 bases between the two ends. PBMCs were sourced from roughly 9.3 ml fresh peripheral blood.

The source is a man younger than 35 with Graves' hyperthyroidism. The sample was blood. The rearrangement links TRBV29-1 to TRBJ2-3; D may be TRBD2 (5 bases). The CDR3 DNA sequence: TGCAGCGCCGAGGGCGCCCCCCGCACCACAGATACGCAGTATTTT. Translating it yields CSAEGAPRTTDTQYF.